The source of this T cell receptor (beta chain) is a study of shared clonotypes between healthy human individuals. Study-wide results and limits: Clonotypes that were shared across four donors made up around 5.5% of naive CD4 clonotypes.

All donors were Caucasian adults living in Nashville, Tennessee. CD45RA-negative memory and CD45RA+ naive subsets were split from the CD4+ cells. It was 200 to 250 ng DNA, about 30,000 T cell genomes, that sorted-subset replicate PCRs used. Data came from immunoSEQ multiplex PCR; TCRdb stores just in-frame clones and leaves some out. Counted here are about 2.3 million clones, 90% to 95% occurring once; the ten biggest clones make up approximately 0.4%. This clone was found a few times. Its target is not known. Trimming took 4 bases from V and 4 from J; bases not matched to a gene: 4. The CDR3 covers 15 residues. Germline V gene lookup returns CDR1 SGHTA and CDR2 FQGTGA.

The chain couples TRBV7-3 to TRBJ2-2; TRBD1 agrees at 9 bases. The receptor was derived from a man aged 18 to 35 in good health. Some clones in this sample may be carry-over from other donors' samples. Sequenced material: naive CD4+ T cells from PBMCs. Described subset: CD45RA+ positively selected. This CDR3 is CASSSGQGGTGELFF. The DNA for the CDR3 is TGTGCCAGCAGCTCGGGACAGGGAGGCACCGGGGAGCTGTTTTTT.